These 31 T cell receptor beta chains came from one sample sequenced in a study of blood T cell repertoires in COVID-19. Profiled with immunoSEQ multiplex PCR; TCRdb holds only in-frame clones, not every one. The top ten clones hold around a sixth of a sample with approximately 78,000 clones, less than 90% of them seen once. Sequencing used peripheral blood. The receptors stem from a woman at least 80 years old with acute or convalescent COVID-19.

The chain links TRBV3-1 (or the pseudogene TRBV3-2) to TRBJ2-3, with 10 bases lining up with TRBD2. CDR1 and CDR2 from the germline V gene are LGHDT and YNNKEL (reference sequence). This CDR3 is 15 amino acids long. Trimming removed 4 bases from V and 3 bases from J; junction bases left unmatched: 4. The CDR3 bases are TGTGCCAGCAGCCCAGCGGGAGGGTGGACAGATACGCAGTATTTT. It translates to CASSPAGGWTDTQYF.

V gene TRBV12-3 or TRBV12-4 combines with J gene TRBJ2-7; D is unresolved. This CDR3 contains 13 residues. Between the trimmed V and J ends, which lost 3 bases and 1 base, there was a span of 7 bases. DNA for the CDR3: TGTGCCAGCAGTTTCTCCAGGTCCTACGAGCAGTACTTC. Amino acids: CASSFSRSYEQYF.

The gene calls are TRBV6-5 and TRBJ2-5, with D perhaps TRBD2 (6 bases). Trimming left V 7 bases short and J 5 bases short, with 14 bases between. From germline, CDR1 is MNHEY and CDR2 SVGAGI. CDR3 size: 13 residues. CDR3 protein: CASTWPGVETQYF. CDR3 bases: TGTGCCAGCACTTGGCCGGGGGTCGAGACCCAGTACTTC.

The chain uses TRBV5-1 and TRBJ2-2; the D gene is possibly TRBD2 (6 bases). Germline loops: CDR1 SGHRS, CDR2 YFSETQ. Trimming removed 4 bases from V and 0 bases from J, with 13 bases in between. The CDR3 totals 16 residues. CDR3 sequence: CASSPGVASNTGELFF. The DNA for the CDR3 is TGCGCCAGCAGCCCGGGAGTAGCCTCGAACACCGGGGAGCTGTTTTTT.

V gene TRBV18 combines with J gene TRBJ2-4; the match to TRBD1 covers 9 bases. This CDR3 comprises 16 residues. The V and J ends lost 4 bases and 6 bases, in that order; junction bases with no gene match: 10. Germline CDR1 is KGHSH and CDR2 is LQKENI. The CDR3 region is CASSQLGQGILNIQYF. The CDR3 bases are TGTGCCAGCTCACAACTTGGACAGGGGATACTAAACATTCAGTACTTC.

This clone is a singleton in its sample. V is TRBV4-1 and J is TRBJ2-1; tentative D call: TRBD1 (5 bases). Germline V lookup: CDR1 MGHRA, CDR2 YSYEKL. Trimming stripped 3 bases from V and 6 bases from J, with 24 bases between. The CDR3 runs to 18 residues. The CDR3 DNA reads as TGCGCCAGCAGCCACAGTCCACTTCGGACAACAAGGTCCAATGAGCAGTTCTTC. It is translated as CASSHSPLRTTRSNEQFF.

The CDR3 sequence: CASSANYEQYF. The CDR3 bases are TGTGCCAGCAGCGCTAATTACGAGCAGTACTTC. The V and J genes are TRBV11-2 and TRBJ2-7; D call uncertain. Trimming stripped 5 bases from V and 4 bases from J, with 6 bases between. The germline CDR1 and CDR2 sequences are SGHAT and FQNNGV. CDR3 length equals 11 residues.

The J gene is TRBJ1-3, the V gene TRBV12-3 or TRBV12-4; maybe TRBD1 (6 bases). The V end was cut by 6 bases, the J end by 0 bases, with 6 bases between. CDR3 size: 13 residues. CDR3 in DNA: TGTGCCAGCAGACAGGGCTCTGGAAACACCATATATTTT. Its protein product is CASRQGSGNTIYF.

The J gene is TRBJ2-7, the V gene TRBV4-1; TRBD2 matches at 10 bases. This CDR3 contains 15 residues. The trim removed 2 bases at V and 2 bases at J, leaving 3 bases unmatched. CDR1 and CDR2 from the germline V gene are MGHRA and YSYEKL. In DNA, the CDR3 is TGCGCCAGCAGCCAATCTAGCGGGAGTCCCTACGAGCAGTACTTC. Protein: CASSQSSGSPYEQYF.

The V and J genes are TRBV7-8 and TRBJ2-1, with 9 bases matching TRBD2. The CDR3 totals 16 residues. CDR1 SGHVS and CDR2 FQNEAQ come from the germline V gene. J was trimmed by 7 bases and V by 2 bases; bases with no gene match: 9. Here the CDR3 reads CASSLLSGRTGNEQFF. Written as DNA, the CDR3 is TGTGCCAGCAGCTTATTGAGCGGGAGGACGGGGAATGAGCAGTTCTTC.

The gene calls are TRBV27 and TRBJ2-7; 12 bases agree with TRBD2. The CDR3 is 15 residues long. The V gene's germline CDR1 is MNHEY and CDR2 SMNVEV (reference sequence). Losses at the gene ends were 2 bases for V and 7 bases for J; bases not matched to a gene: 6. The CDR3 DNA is TGTGCCAGCAGTTTAAACCTAGCGGGGGGGCGAGAGCAGTACTTC. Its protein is CASSLNLAGGREQYF.

The CDR3 DNA follows: TGTGCCAGCAGCTTAGCGGACTATGAGCAGTTCTTC. This sequence encodes CASSLADYEQFF. The V call is TRBV7-9, the J call TRBJ2-1; maybe TRBD2 (5 bases). V lost 0 bases and J 8 bases, leaving 5 bases between the germline ends. CDR3 length: 12 amino acids. CDR1 SEHNR and CDR2 FQNEAQ come from the germline V gene (reference sequence).

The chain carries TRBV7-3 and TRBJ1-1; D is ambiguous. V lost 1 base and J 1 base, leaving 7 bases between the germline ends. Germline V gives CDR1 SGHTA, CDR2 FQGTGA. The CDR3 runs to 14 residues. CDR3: CASSLNPGNTEAFF. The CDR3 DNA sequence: TGTGCCAGCAGCTTAAATCCGGGGAACACTGAAGCTTTCTTT.

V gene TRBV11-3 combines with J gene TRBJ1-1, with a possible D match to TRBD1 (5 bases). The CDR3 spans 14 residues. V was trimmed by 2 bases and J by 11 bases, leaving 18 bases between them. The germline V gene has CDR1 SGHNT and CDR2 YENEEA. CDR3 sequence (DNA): TGTGCCAGCAGCTTAAGCTCTGGGGGGTCATTGGCTTTCTTT. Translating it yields CASSLSSGGSLAFF.

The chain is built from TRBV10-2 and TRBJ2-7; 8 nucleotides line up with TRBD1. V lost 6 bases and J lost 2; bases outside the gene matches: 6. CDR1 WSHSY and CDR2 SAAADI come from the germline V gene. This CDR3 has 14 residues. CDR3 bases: TGCGCCAGCAGGGAAGGACAGGGCCCCTACGAGCAGTACTTC. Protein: CASREGQGPYEQYF.

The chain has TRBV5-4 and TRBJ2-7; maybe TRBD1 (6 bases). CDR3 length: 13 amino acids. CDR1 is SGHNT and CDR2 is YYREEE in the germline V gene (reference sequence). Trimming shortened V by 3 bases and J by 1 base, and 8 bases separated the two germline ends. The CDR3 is CASSSGQSYEQYF. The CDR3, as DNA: TGTGCCAGCAGCTCAGGACAGTCCTACGAGCAGTACTTC.

The DNA for the CDR3 is TGTGCCAGCAGCTTACGAGCCGGTGGGACAGGGGCCCAGCCCCAGCATTTT. This codes for CASSLRAGGTGAQPQHF. This chain links TRBV7-8 with TRBJ1-5; TRBD1 matches at 10 bases. Trimming removed 2 bases from V and 7 bases from J; junction bases left unmatched: 11. This CDR3 is built from 17 residues. CDR1 SGHVS and CDR2 FQNEAQ come from the germline V gene.

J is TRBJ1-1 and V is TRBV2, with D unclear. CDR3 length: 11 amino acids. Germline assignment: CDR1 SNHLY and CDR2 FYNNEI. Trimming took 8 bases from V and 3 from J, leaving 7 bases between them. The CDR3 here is CASSGDTEAFF. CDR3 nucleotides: TGTGCCAGCTCCGGGGACACTGAAGCTTTCTTT.

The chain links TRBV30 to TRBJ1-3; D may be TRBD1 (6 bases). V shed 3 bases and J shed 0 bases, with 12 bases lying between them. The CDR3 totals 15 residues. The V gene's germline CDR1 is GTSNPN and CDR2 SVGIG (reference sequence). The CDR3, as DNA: TGTGCCTGGAGACCGGGACACAGCTCTGGAAACACCATATATTTT. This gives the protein CAWRPGHSSGNTIYF.

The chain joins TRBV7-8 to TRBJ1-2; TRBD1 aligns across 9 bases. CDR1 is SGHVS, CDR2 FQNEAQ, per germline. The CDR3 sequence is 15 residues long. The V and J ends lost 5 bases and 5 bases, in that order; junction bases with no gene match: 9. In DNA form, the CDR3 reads TGTGCCAGCAGCGTAGGACAGGGGAGCGGGTATGGCTACACCTTC. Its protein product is CASSVGQGSGYGYTF.

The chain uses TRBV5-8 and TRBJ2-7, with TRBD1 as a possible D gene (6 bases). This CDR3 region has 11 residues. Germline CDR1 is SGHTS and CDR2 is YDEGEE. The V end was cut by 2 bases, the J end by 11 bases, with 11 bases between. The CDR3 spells CASSFGGQKYF. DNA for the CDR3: TGTGCCAGCAGCTTTGGTGGACAGAAGTACTTC.

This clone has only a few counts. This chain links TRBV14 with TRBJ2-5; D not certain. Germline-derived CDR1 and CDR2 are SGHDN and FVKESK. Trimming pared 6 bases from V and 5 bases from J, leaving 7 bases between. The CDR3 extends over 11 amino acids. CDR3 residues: CASSQWETQYF. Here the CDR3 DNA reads TGTGCCAGCAGTCAGTGGGAGACCCAGTACTTC.

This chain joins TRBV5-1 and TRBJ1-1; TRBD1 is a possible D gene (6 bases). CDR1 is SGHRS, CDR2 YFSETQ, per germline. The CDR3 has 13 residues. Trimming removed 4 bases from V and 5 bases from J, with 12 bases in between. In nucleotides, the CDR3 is TGCGCCAGCAGCCGAGGGAGGGGGACTGAAGCTTTCTTT. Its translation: CASSRGRGTEAFF.

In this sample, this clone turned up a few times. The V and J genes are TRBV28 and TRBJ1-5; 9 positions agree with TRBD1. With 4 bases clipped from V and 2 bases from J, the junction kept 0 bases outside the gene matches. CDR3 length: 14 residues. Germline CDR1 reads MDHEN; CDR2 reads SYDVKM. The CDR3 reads CASSWDRGNQPQHF. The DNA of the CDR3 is TGTGCCAGCAGTTGGGACAGGGGCAATCAGCCCCAGCATTTT.

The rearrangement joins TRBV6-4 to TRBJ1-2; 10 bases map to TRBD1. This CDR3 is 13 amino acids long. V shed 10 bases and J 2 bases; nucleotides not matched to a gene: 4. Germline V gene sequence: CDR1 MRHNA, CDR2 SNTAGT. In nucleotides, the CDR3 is TGTGCCACACGACAGGGGGCAAACTATGGCTACACCTTC. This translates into CATRQGANYGYTF.

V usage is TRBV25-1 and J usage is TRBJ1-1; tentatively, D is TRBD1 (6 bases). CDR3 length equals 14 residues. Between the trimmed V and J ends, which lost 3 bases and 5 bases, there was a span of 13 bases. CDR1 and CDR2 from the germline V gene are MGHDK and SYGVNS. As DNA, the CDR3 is TGTGCCAGCAGTGATAACAGGGATTATACTGAAGCTTTCTTT. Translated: CASSDNRDYTEAFF.

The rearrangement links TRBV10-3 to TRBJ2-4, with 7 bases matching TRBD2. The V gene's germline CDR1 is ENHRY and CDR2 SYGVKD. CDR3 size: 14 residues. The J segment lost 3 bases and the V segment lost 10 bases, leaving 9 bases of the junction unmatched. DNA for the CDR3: TGTGCCAGTTCTAGCGGTACGGGCAAAAACATTCAGTACTTC. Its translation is CASSSGTGKNIQYF.

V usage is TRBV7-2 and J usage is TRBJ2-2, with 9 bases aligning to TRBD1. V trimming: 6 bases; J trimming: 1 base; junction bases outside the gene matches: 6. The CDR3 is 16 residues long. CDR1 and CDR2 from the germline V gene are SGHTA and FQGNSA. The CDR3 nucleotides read TGTGCCAGCAGTACAACAGGGGGCCGGAACACCGGGGAGCTGTTTTTT. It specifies CASSTTGGRNTGELFF.

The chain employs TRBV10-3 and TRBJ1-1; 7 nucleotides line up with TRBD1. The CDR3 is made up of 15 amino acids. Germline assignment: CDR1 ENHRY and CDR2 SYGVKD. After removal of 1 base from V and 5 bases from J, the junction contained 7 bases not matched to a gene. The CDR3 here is CAISEYAGGRTEAFF. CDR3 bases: TGTGCCATCAGTGAGTATGCAGGGGGGAGAACTGAAGCTTTCTTT.

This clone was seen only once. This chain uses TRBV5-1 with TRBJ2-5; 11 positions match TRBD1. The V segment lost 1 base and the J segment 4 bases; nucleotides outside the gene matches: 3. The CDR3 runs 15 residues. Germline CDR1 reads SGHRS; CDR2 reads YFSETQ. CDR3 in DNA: TGCGCCAGCAGCTTGATGGGACAGGGGGGAGAGACCCAGTACTTC. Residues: CASSLMGQGGETQYF.

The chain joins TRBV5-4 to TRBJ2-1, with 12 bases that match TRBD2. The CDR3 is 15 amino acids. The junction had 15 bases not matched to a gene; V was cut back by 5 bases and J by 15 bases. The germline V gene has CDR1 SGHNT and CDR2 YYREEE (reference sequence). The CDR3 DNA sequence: TGTGCCAGCAGTCCTAGCGGGGGGGCGGTTCTTAGCCTGTTCTTC. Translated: CASSPSGGAVLSLFF.